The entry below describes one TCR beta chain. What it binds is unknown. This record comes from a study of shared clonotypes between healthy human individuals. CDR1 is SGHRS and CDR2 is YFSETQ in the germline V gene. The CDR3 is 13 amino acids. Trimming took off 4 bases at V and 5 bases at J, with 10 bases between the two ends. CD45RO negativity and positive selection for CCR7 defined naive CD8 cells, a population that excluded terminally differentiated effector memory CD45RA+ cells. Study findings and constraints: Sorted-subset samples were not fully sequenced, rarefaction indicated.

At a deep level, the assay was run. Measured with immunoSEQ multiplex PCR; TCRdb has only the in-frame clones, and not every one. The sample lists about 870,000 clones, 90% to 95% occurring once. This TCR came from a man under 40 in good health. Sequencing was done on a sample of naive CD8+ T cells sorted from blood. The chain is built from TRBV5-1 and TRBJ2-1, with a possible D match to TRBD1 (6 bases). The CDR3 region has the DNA TGCGCCAGCAGCGGACAGAGGAACAATGAGCAGTTCTTC. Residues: CASSGQRNNEQFF.